This T cell receptor (beta chain) was recorded in a study of T and B cells in COVID-19 patients. Looking at the study overall: Most recovered patients had mild to moderate COVID-19 treated as outpatients.

TRB was amplified from about 250-500 ng of blood genomic DNA. The CDR3 is made up of 14 amino acids. Germline lookup yields CDR1 ENHRY and CDR2 SYGVKD. V lost 0 bases, J lost 7 bases, and 10 bases lay in between. BIOMED2 TRB-A/B primer pools were used in multiplex TRB PCR. TCRdb re-derived calls from the multiplex PCR reads in MiXCR, one entry per CDR3 protein. The sample records about 17,000 distinct CDR3 sequences, around 30% being singletons. The source of this sequence is a human donor who had recovered from COVID-19. Sequenced material: blood. J is TRBJ1-5 and V is TRBV10-3; perhaps TRBD1 as D (6 bases). This CDR3 reads CAISESQGEQPQHF. The CDR3 DNA sequence: TGTGCCATCAGTGAGTCACAGGGAGAACAGCCCCAGCATTTT.